This T cell receptor beta chain was identified during a study of cytomegalovirus exposure and HLA in healthy donors. The CDR3 is 15 amino acids. The V gene's germline CDR1 is MGHRA and CDR2 YSYEKL. With V trimmed by 1 base and J by 8 bases, 7 bases remained unmatched. The PCR contained 60 Vbeta and 13 Jbeta primers. Sequencing was performed with immunoSEQ multiplex PCR; in TCRdb, only in-frame clones are kept and a portion is missing. The repertoire holds about 150,000 clones, with 65% to 80% as singletons. This sequence joins TRBV4-1 and TRBJ2-2; 7 positions match TRBD1. What was sequenced was PBMCs. The clonotype was recovered from a young man in good health and CMV-seronegative. The CDR3 DNA sequence: TGCGCCAGCAGCCAAGGACCCGGGACAGCTGGGGAGCTGTTTTTT. This sequence encodes CASSQGPGTAGELFF.